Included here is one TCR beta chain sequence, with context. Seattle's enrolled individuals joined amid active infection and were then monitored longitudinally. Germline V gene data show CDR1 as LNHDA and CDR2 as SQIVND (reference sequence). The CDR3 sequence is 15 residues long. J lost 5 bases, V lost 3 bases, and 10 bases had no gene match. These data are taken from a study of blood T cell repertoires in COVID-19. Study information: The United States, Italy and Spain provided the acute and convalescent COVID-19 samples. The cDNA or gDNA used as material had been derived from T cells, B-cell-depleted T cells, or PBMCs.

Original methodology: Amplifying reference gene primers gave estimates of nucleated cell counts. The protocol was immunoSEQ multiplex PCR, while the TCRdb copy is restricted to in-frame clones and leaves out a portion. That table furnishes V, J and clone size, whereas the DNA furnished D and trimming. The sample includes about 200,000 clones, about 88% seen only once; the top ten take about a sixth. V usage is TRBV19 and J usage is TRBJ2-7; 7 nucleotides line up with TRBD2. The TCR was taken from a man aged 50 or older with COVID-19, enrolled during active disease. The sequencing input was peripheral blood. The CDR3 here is CASSISLAVGHEQYF. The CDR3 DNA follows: TGTGCCAGTAGTATCTCCCTAGCGGTTGGCCACGAGCAGTACTTC. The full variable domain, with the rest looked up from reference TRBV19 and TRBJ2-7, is DGGITQSPKYLFRKEGQNVTLSCEQNLNHDAMYWYRQDPGQGLRLIYYSQIVNDFQKGDIAEGYSVSREKKESFPLTVTSAQKNPTAFYLCASSISLAVGHEQYFGPGTRLTVT.